The present T cell receptor beta chain was sequenced within a study of T cell repertoires in aging, cancer and after chemotherapy. Across the study: Donor ages fell into six groups from 30 or younger up to 70 or older.

Study results and caveats: In each cancer cohort, median generation probability increased across chemotherapy, suggesting thymic output rebounded.

TCR beta rearrangements were amplified from peripheral blood genomic DNA. Of note for this clonotype: Its antigen is as yet unknown.

TRB rearrangements spanning V, D and J were amplified using mixed TRB-A/B primers. TCRdb processed the multiplex PCR reads anew with MiXCR; each CDR3 protein has one entry. Counted here are about 5,300 distinct CDR3 sequences, around 30% occurring once; the ten biggest clones make up roughly a third. V was cut by 2 bases and J by 6 bases, with 12 bases left in between. This CDR3 is 14 amino acids long. CDR1 is MNHNY, CDR2 SVGAGI, per germline (reference sequence). This clonotype originated in a human donor with a solid tumor. Specimen: blood. The rearrangement links TRBV6-6 to TRBJ2-3; D gene unclear. As DNA, the CDR3 is TGTGCCAGCAGTTACAGCGAAGCCGCGGATACGCAGTATTTT. Protein product: CASSYSEAADTQYF.